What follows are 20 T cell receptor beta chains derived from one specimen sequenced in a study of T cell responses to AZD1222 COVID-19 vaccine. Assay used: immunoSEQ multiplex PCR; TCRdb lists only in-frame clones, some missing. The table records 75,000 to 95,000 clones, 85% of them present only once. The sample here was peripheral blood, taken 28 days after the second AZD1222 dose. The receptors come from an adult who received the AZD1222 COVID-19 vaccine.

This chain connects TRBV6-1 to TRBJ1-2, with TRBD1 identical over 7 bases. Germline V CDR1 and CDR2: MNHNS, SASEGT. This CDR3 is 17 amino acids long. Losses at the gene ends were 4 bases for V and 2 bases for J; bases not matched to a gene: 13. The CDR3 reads CASSVSRWQGENYGYTF. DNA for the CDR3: TGTGCCAGCAGTGTGAGTCGGTGGCAGGGGGAAAACTATGGCTACACCTTC.

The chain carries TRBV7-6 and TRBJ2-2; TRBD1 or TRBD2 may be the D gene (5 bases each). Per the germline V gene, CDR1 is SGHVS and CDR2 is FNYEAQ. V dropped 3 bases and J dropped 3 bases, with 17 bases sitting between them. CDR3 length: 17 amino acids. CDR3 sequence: CASSLWGVGGYTGELFF. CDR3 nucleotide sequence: TGTGCCAGCAGCTTGTGGGGAGTTGGGGGTTACACCGGGGAGCTGTTTTTT.

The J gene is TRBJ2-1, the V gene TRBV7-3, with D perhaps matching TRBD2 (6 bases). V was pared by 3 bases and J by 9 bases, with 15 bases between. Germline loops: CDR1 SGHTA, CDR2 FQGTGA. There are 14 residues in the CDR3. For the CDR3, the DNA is TGTGCCAGCAGCTTCGTACCTAGCGCCGGTGAGCAGTTCTTC. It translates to CASSFVPSAGEQFF.

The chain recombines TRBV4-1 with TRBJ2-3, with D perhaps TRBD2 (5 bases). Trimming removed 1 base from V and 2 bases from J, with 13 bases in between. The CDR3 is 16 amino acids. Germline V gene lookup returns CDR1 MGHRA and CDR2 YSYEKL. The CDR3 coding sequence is TGCGCCAGCAGCCAAGGAAATCGGGAAATCACAGATACGCAGTATTTT. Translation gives CASSQGNREITDTQYF.

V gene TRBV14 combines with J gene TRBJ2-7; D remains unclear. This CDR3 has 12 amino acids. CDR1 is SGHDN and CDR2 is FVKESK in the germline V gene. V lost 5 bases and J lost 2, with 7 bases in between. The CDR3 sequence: CASSYNTYEQYF. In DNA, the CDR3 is TGTGCCAGCAGCTACAACACCTACGAGCAGTACTTC.

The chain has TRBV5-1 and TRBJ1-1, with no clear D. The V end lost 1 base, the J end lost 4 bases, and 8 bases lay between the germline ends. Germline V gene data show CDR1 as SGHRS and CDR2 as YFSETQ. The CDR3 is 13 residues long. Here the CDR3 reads CASSLRAGTEAFF. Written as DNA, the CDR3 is TGCGCCAGCAGCTTGAGAGCCGGCACTGAAGCTTTCTTT.

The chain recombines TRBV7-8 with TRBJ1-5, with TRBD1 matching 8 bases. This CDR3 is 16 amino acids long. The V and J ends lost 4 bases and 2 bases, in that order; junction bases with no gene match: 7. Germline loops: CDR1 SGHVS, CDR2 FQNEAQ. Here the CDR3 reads CASSSADRGGNQPQHF. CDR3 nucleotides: TGTGCCAGCAGCTCGGCAGACAGGGGTGGCAATCAGCCCCAGCATTTT.

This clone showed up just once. CDR3 in amino acids: CASSLGQGRNTGELFF. In DNA, the CDR3 is TGTGCCAGCAGCTTGGGACAGGGACGAAACACCGGGGAGCTGTTTTTT. The J gene is TRBJ2-2, the V gene TRBV7-3; 9 bases agree with TRBD1. CDR1 SGHTA and CDR2 FQGTGA come from the germline V gene. CDR3 length: 16 residues. J was trimmed by 2 bases and V by 3 bases; bases with no gene match: 4.

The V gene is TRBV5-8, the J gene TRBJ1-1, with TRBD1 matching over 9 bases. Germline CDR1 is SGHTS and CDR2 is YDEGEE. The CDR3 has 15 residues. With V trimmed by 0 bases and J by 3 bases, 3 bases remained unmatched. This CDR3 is CASSLGTGAYTEAFF. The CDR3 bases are TGTGCCAGCAGCTTGGGGACAGGGGCATACACTGAAGCTTTCTTT.

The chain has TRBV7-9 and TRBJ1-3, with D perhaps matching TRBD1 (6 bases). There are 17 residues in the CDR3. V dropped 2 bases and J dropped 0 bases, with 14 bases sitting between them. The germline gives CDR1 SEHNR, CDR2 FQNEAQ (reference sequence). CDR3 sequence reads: CASSLFTGLLSGNTIYF. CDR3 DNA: TGTGCCAGCAGCTTATTTACAGGGCTACTCTCTGGAAACACCATATATTTT. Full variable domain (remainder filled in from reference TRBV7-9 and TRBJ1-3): DTGVSQNPRHKITKRGQNVTFRCDPISEHNRLYWYRQTLGQGPEFLTYFQNEAQLEKSRLLSDRFSAERPKGSFSTLEIQRTEQGDSAMYLCASSLFTGLLSGNTIYFGEGSWLTVV.

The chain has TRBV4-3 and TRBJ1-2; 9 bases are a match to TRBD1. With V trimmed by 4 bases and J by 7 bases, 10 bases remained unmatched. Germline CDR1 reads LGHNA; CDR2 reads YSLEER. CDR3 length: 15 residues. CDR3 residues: CASSPSGTGGSGYTF. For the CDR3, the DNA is TGCGCCAGCAGCCCTTCGGGAACAGGGGGCTCTGGCTACACCTTC.

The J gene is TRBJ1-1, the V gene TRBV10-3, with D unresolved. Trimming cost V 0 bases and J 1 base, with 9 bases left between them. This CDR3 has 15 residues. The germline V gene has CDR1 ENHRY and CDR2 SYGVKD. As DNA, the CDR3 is TGTGCCATCAGTGAGTCGCCTGGCCCGAACACTGAAGCTTTCTTT. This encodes CAISESPGPNTEAFF.

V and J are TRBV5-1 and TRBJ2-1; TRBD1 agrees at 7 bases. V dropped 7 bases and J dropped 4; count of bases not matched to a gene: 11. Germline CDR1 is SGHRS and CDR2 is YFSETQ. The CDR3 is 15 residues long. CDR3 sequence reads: CASRDPGQRYNEQFF. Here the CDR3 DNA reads TGCGCCAGCCGCGACCCGGGACAGCGTTACAATGAGCAGTTCTTC.

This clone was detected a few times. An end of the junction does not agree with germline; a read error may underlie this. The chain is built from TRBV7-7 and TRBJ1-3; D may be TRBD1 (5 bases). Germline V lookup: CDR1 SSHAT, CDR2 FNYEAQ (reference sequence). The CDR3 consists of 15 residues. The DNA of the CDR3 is TGTGCTAGCAGCTTAGTCCCAGGGACTGGAAACACCATATATTTT. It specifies CASSLVPGTGNTIYF.

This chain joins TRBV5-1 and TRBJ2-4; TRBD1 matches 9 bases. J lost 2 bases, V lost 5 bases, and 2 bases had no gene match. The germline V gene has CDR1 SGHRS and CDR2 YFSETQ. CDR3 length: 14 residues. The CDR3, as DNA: TGCGCCAGCAGTGGACAGGGGACCAAAAACATTCAGTACTTC. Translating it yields CASSGQGTKNIQYF.

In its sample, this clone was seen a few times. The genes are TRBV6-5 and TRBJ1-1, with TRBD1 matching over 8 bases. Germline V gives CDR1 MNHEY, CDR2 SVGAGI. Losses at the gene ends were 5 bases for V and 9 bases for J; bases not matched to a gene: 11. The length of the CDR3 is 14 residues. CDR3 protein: CASSTIGQGFQAFF. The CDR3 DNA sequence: TGTGCCAGCAGTACCATCGGACAGGGCTTTCAAGCTTTCTTT.

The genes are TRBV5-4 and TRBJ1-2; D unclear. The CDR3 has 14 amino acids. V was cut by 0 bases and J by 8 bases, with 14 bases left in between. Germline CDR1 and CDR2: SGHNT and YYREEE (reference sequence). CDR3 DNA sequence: TGTGCCAGCAGCTTGGGGCAGCTATTCGACGGCTACACCTTC. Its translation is CASSLGQLFDGYTF.

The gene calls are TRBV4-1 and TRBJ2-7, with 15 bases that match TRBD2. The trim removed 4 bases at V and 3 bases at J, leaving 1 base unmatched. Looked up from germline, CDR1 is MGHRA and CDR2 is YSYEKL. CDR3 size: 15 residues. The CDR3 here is CASSPGLAGGYEQYF. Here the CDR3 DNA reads TGCGCCAGCAGCCCGGGACTAGCGGGGGGCTACGAGCAGTACTTC.

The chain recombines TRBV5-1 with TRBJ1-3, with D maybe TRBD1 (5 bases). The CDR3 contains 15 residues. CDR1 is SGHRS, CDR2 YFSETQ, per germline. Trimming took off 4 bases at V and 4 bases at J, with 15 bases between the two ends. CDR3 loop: CASSLPGGDGNTIYF. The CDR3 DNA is TGCGCCAGCAGCCTACCTGGGGGGGACGGAAACACCATATATTTT.

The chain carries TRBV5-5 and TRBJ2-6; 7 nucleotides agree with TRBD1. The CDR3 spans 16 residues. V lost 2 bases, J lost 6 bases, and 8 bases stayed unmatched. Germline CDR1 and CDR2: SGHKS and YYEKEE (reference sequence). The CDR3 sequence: CASSLLGQVKANVLTF. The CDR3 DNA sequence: TGTGCCAGCAGCTTACTCGGACAGGTGAAGGCCAACGTCCTGACTTTC.